This T cell receptor beta chain was sequenced for a study of OX40 agonist ivuxolimab in advanced cancers. TCRdb keeps only in-frame clones here, not all; method: immunoSEQ multiplex PCR. The table shows 72,000 or so clones, with over 70% occurring only once. Overall study findings and caveats: Expanded peripheral T cell antigen specificity was not determined.

In the case of this clone: Its target is not known.

The sample here was CD4+ or CD8+ T cells sorted from blood, taken in a trial of the OX40 agonist ivuxolimab. This TCR derives from an adult with an advanced solid tumor such as melanoma, head and neck, liver or kidney cancer.

CDR3 loop: CASSDRSETEAFF. DNA of the CDR3: TGCGCCAGCAGTGACCGGAGCGAGACTGAAGCTTTCTTT. This chain connects TRBV10-2 to TRBJ1-1, with D unresolved. CDR3 length: 13 amino acids. Trimming took 3 bases from V and 5 from J, leaving 10 bases between them. Germline lookup yields CDR1 WSHSY and CDR2 SAAADI.